These T cell receptor beta chains were read from a single sample in a study of shared clonotypes between healthy human individuals. Using immunoSEQ multiplex PCR, the repertoire was profiled, and TCRdb retains in-frame clones only, with some absent. Seen here are about 500,000 clones, roughly four fifths observed once, and the top ten hold 12%. The specimen was PBMCs. These receptors were taken from a woman in her forties in good health. Some clones in this sample may be carry-over from other donors' samples. CDR3s include the opening cysteine and the closing phenylalanine or tryptophan. Fields, in order: clone size, D gene, V gene, J gene, CDR3 length, CDR3 DNA, CDR3 protein. D genes are given only for firm matches. Part of the rows lack a size; the others show once, few, many or a class for expanded clones.

.,.,TRBV7-2,TRBJ2-3,14,TGTGCCAGCAGCTTCAGGGCTGGCACAGATACGCAGTATTTT,CASSFRAGTDTQYF
once,TRBD2,TRBV25-1,TRBJ2-7,17,TGTGCCAGCAGTGAATGGGGTAGCGGGAGACTTGGAAACGAGCAGTACTTC,CASSEWGSGRLGNEQYF
.,.,TRBV7-3,TRBJ2-7,14,TGTGCCAGCAGCTCCGGGACCCGGTTTGTTGGGCAGTACTTC,CASSSGTRFVGQYF
few,.,TRBV25-1,TRBJ1-3,14,TGTGCCAGCAGCGGGACGGCTTATGGAAACACCATATATTTT,CASSGTAYGNTIYF
.,.,TRBV29-1,TRBJ2-7,11,TGCAGCGTTGGGGACATTTACGAGCAGTACTTC,CSVGDIYEQYF
.,TRBD1,TRBV28,TRBJ2-7,15,TGTGCCAGCAGTTTAGGACAGGGGAGGCCCTACGAGCAGTACTTC,CASSLGQGRPYEQYF
.,.,TRBV30,TRBJ1-6,16,TGTGCCTGCCTACAGGGCAGGGGCTCCGGGAGCTCACCCCTCCACTTT,CACLQGRGSGSSPLHF
few,.,TRBV5-1,TRBJ2-5,15,TGCGCCAGCAGCTTGGCTGGGGGCGGCAGGGAGACCCAGTACTTC,CASSLAGGGRETQYF
.,TRBD2,TRBV7-9,TRBJ2-7,14,TGTGCCAGCAGCTTGACTAGCGGCACCTACGAGCAGTACTTC,CASSLTSGTYEQYF
.,.,TRBV7-3,TRBJ2-1,13,TGTGCCAGCAGCTTAGTGGCGTCAAATGAGCAGTTCTTC,CASSLVASNEQFF
.,.,TRBV20-1,TRBJ2-1,11,TGCAGTGCTCATCGGGAGCTTGAGCAGTTCTTC,CSAHRELEQFF
.,.,TRBV19,TRBJ1-5,16,TGTGCCAGTAGTATAGAAGGACAGCCAAGCAATCAGCCCCAGCATTTT,CASSIEGQPSNQPQHF
.,.,TRBV28,TRBJ2-7,13,TGTGCCAGCAGTTTGACAAGGGCGTACGAGCAGTACTTC,CASSLTRAYEQYF
.,TRBD1,TRBV11-3,TRBJ2-3,14,TGTGCCAGCAGCCCCCACAGGGGTGAAGATACGCAGTATTTT,CASSPHRGEDTQYF
.,.,TRBV7-8,TRBJ2-5,17,TGTGCCAGCATCGAATATGGGAGCGGTTACGGGTGGGAGACCCAGTACTTC,CASIEYGSGYGWETQYF